This T cell receptor beta chain derives from a study of cytomegalovirus exposure and HLA in healthy donors. A multiplex PCR was run with 60 Vbeta primers and 13 Jbeta primers. This table comes from immunoSEQ multiplex PCR, and its TCRdb copy is limited to in-frame clones, with some not included. The data hold about 43,000 clones, with roughly 60% observed a single time. The CDR3 runs to 15 residues. Germline V gene data show CDR1 as SGHRS and CDR2 as YFSETQ. V lost 2 bases and J 4 bases, leaving 15 bases between the germline ends. J is TRBJ1-1 and V is TRBV5-1; weak D call: TRBD1 (6 bases). The material sequenced was PBMCs. This clonotype was sampled from a human donor in good health. As DNA, the CDR3 is TGCGCCAGCAGCTTCCGGCCAGGGGTATTCACTGAAGCTTTCTTT. Its protein is CASSFRPGVFTEAFF.